This T cell receptor (beta chain) was recovered during a study of shared clonotypes between healthy human individuals. Data came from immunoSEQ multiplex PCR; TCRdb stores just in-frame clones and leaves some out. The sample records about 680,000 clones, roughly 94% being singletons. The V and J ends lost 4 bases and 4 bases respectively, with 11 bases between them. CDR1 and CDR2 from the germline V gene are SGHDN and FVKESK. The CDR3 totals 13 residues. Naive CD8 isolation took CD45RO-negative cells positively selected for CCR7 and excluded terminally differentiated effector memory CD45RA+ cells. This receptor was identified in a man between 25 and 39 years old in good health. The sequencing input was naive CD8+ T cells sorted from blood. The chain employs TRBV14 and TRBJ2-7; the D is unclear. The DNA of the CDR3 is TGTGCCAGCAGCCTCTGGACGGATTACGAGCAGTACTTC. Its protein product is CASSLWTDYEQYF. The full variable domain, completed using reference TRBV14 and TRBJ2-7, is EAGVTQFPSHSVIEKGQTVTLRCDPISGHDNLYWYRRVMGKEIKFLLHFVKESKQDESGMPNNRFLAERTGGTYSTLKVQPAELEDSGVYFCASSLWTDYEQYFGPGTRLTVT.